The next 2 T cell receptor beta chains were all read from a single sample in a study of blood T cells in healthy people across ages. A second PCR of 7 to 11 cycles used a sample-barcoded 5' primer and a J-beta primer mix. From the 5' RACE reads, TCRdb called clonotypes with MiXCR, one entry per CDR3 protein. This table has over 950,000 distinct CDR3 sequences, roughly 51% appearing once. The sample comprised blood. These receptors all come from an older woman in good health.

V usage is TRBV27 and J usage is TRBJ2-5; the D call may be TRBD1 or TRBD2 (5 bases each). Germline V gene data show CDR1 as MNHEY and CDR2 as SMNVEV (reference sequence). V was cut by 2 bases and J by 1 base, with 8 bases left in between. CDR3 length: 14 residues. The CDR3 nucleotides are TGTGCCAGCAGTTTAAGGGACGGCCAAGAGACCCAGTACTTC. Translation gives CASSLRDGQETQYF.

The J gene is TRBJ1-3, the V gene TRBV6-6, with D unresolved. Germline V lookup: CDR1 MNHNY, CDR2 SVGAGI (reference sequence). This CDR3 is 15 amino acids long. The V end was cut by 3 bases, the J end by 0 bases, with 9 bases between. Here the CDR3 reads CASSYPGVSGNTIYF. The DNA of the CDR3 is TGTGCCAGCAGTTATCCGGGAGTCTCTGGAAACACCATATATTTT.